The clone carrying this T cell receptor (beta chain) has ten or more counts. The CDR3 totals 16 residues. Germline V lookup: CDR1 SGHVS, CDR2 FQNEAQ. Trimming shortened V by 6 bases and J by 0 bases, and 18 bases separated the two germline ends. This sample's time point: pre-sensitization, week 0. Treatment meaning: therapeutic diphenylcyclopropenone sensitization with weekly scalp DPC. This specimen belongs to a study of human T cells and chemical hapten exposure. TCRdb analysed the RACE reads with MiXCR anew, one entry per CDR3 protein. The profile shows around 57,000 distinct CDR3 sequences, about 10% of them singletons.

The input for sequencing was whole blood, taken in connection with sensitization to the hapten diphenylcyclopropenone (DPC). The V and J genes are TRBV7-8 and TRBJ2-7, with TRBD2 as a possible D gene (6 bases). The receptor's source is a woman in her thirties or forties with alopecia areata. Some clones in this sample may be carry-over from other donors' samples. The CDR3 DNA sequence: TGTGCCAGCAGTCCGAGCGGACTAAGCGTCTCCTACGAGCAGTACTTC. Protein product: CASSPSGLSVSYEQYF.